One sample yielded the 14 T cell receptor beta chains listed below, sequenced in a study of T-cell reconstitution after alpha-beta-depleted transplantation in children. Researchers prepared the TCRbeta library using unique molecular identifiers, the study reports. TCRdb re-analysed the PCR reads in MiXCR, keeping a single row per CDR3 protein. The sample includes 380,000 or so distinct CDR3 sequences, 13% of them seen just once. Sequences were derived from PBMCs, sampled from the stem cell graft. All receptors derive from a human donor who donated a stem cell graft to a child with Fanconi anemia.

The table lists this clonotype with many counts. The chain recombines TRBV2 with TRBJ2-2; D remains ambiguous. The germline CDR1 and CDR2 sequences are SNHLY and FYNNEI. V shed 6 bases and J shed 5 bases, with 13 bases lying between them. The CDR3 extends over 14 amino acids. The CDR3 sequence: CASSILMGTGELFF. The CDR3, as DNA: TGTGCCAGCAGCATACTTATGGGGACCGGGGAGCTGTTTTTT.

The chain recombines TRBV2 with TRBJ2-7; D uncertain. Germline V CDR1 and CDR2: SNHLY, FYNNEI. This CDR3 is 14 amino acids long. V lost 6 bases and J lost 6, with 18 bases in between. For the CDR3, the DNA is TGTGCCAGCAGCTCTACTTCGACCCGGTCCGAGCAGTACTTC. Protein product: CASSSTSTRSEQYF.

As regards this clonotype: This likely comes from a read error, as the CDR3 has no conserved phenylalanine or tryptophan at its end. The V call is TRBV5-1, the J call TRBJ1-4; the D gene is possibly TRBD1 (5 bases). The CDR3 length is 15 residues. Germline V gene data show CDR1 as SGHRS and CDR2 as YFSETQ. V was trimmed by 4 bases and J by 0 bases, leaving 10 bases between them. CDR3 sequence (DNA): TGCGCCAGCAGCGAGGACACCACAACTAATGAAAAACTGTTTTAT. Residues: CASSEDTTTNEKLFY.

This clonotype showed up many times. The chain uses TRBV4-2 and TRBJ2-5; D is possibly TRBD2 (6 bases). Germline CDR1 and CDR2: LGHNA and YNFKEQ. The V end was cut by 0 bases, the J end by 5 bases, with 10 bases between. This CDR3 has 14 amino acids. DNA of the CDR3: TGTGCCAGCAGCCAAGATGGAGGGCGTGAGACCCAGTACTTC. This sequence encodes CASSQDGGRETQYF.

There are many counts of this clonotype. This chain joins TRBV10-3 and TRBJ1-5; D may be TRBD1 (6 bases). Germline CDR1 reads ENHRY; CDR2 reads SYGVKD. The CDR3 spans 15 residues. The V gene lost 3 bases and the J gene lost 3 bases, with 12 bases spanning the gap. The CDR3 region is CAISDIQGINQPQHF. Written as DNA, the CDR3 is TGTGCCATCAGTGATATACAGGGTATCAATCAGCCCCAGCATTTT.

This clonotype was seen a few times. The CDR3 DNA reads TGTGCCAGCAGTGACTTTCAGGTCTACGAGCAGTACGTC. Protein: CASSDFQVYEQYV. The chain combines TRBV2 with TRBJ2-7; no definite D call. This CDR3 has 13 residues. Germline values: CDR1 SNHLY, CDR2 FYNNEI. The V end was cut by 3 bases, the J end by 3 bases, with 9 bases between.

This clonotype was recorded many times. The chain joins TRBV27 to TRBJ2-1; D is uncertain. The CDR3 has 14 amino acids. Germline loops: CDR1 MNHEY, CDR2 SMNVEV (reference sequence). Trimming pared 6 bases from V and 3 bases from J, leaving 12 bases between. CDR3 DNA: TGTGCCAGCAGATCGGGTTCCTTCTACAATGAGCAGTTCTTC. It translates to CASRSGSFYNEQFF.

This chain uses TRBV6-1 with TRBJ1-2; D gene ambiguous. The germline V gene has CDR1 MNHNS and CDR2 SASEGT. V lost 3 bases and J lost 8, with 13 bases in between. The CDR3 length is 13 residues. Here the CDR3 DNA reads TGTGCCAGCAGTGACCGACTATCGGGAGGCTACACCTTC. Its translation is CASSDRLSGGYTF.

This clonotype has a single count. The chain couples TRBV7-7 to TRBJ2-5, with 9 bases aligning to TRBD1. The J segment lost 5 bases and the V segment lost 0 bases, leaving 7 bases of the junction unmatched. There are 16 residues in the CDR3. Germline CDR1 reads SSHAT; CDR2 reads FNYEAQ (reference sequence). The CDR3 nucleotides read TGTGCCAGCAGCTTAGCTTACAGGGGGCGCCGGGAGACCCAGTACTTC. Translated: CASSLAYRGRRETQYF.

This chain joins TRBV7-2 and TRBJ2-7; possible D gene TRBD2, 6 bases. Trimming removed 1 base at V and 4 bases at J, with 11 bases between. The CDR3 has 14 residues. The germline V gene encodes CDR1 SGHTA and CDR2 FQGNSA. The CDR3 region has the DNA TGTGCCAGCAGCTTAGGCGGGGTTATTTACGAGCAGTACTTC. As protein: CASSLGGVIYEQYF.

The V gene is TRBV5-5, the J gene TRBJ2-1; TRBD2 is a possible D gene (5 bases). CDR1 and CDR2 from the germline V gene are SGHKS and YYEKEE (reference sequence). The CDR3 loop spans 17 amino acids. V was trimmed by 4 bases and J by 0 bases, leaving 17 bases between them. The CDR3 sequence is CASSRSGGLSSYNEQFF. In nucleotides, the CDR3 is TGTGCCAGCAGCCGAAGTGGCGGGCTGAGCTCCTACAATGAGCAGTTCTTC.

The chain couples TRBV28 to TRBJ2-5, with TRBD1 as a possible D gene (5 bases). Germline assignment: CDR1 MDHEN and CDR2 SYDVKM. With 6 bases removed from V and 4 bases from J, the gap between germline ends came to 15 bases. This CDR3 has 14 amino acids. CDR3: CASRVYGAPETQYF. CDR3 in DNA: TGTGCCAGCAGGGTCTATGGGGCGCCAGAGACCCAGTACTTC.

The CDR3: CASSPRPSYGYTF. The CDR3 DNA sequence: TGTGCCAGCAGCCCCCGACCCAGCTATGGCTACACCTTC. V gene TRBV14 combines with J gene TRBJ1-2; D remains unclear. CDR1 and CDR2 from the germline V gene are SGHDN and FVKESK. This CDR3 is 13 amino acids long. The ends were cut back, 4 bases at V and 4 bases at J, with 10 bases in the middle.

This chain uses TRBV25-1 with TRBJ1-2; no definite D call. Trimming cost V 3 bases and J 2 bases, with 10 bases left between them. The germline V gene has CDR1 MGHDK and CDR2 SYGVNS. This CDR3 spans 14 amino acids. The CDR3 sequence: CASSENTGNYGYTF. The CDR3 coding sequence is TGTGCCAGCAGTGAGAACACGGGCAACTATGGCTACACCTTC.